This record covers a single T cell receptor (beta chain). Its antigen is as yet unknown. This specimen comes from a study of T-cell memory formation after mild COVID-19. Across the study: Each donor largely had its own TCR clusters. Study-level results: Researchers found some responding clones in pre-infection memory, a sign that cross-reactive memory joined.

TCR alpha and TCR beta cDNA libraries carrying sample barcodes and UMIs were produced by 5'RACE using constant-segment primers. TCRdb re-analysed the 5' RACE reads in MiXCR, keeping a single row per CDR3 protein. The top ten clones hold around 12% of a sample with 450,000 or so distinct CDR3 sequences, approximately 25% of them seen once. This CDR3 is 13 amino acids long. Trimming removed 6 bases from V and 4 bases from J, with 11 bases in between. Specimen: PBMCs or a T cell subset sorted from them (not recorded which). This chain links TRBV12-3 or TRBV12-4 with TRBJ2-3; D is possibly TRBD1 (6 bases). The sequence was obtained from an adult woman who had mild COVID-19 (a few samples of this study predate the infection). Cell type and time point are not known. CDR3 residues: CASRQGFPDTQYF. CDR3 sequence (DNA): TGTGCCAGCAGGCAGGGGTTCCCAGATACGCAGTATTTT.